This passage covers 16 T cell receptor beta chains from one sample sequenced in a study of cytomegalovirus exposure and HLA in healthy donors. The study ran its PCR with 60 Vbeta and 13 Jbeta primers. Repertoires were generated with immunoSEQ multiplex PCR, while TCRdb's copy carries only in-frame clones and drops some. Here the sample spans over 90,000 clones, 55% to 75% being singletons. The source material was PBMCs. Receptor source: a woman in her forties or fifties in good health and CMV-seropositive.

J is TRBJ2-7 and V is TRBV6-1, with a possible D match to TRBD1 (6 bases). Germline V lookup: CDR1 MNHNS, CDR2 SASEGT. Between the trimmed V and J ends, which lost 7 bases and 4 bases, there was a span of 17 bases. The CDR3 is made up of 14 amino acids. CDR3 sequence reads: CASTLPGTQYEQYF. In DNA, the CDR3 is TGTGCCAGCACCTTGCCCGGGACACAGTACGAGCAGTACTTC.

This clone occurred once. This chain connects TRBV29-1 to TRBJ1-4, with 11 positions matching TRBD1. Germline V CDR1 and CDR2: SQVTM, ANQGSEA. The trim removed 7 bases at V and 8 bases at J, leaving 9 bases unmatched. The CDR3 totals 14 residues. The CDR3 is CSGGTGGRGEKLFF. The CDR3 DNA follows: TGCAGCGGAGGGACAGGGGGGAGGGGGGAAAAACTGTTTTTT.

The rearrangement joins TRBV6-6 to TRBJ1-1; weak D call: TRBD1 (5 bases). Trimming left V 5 bases short and J 1 base short, with 11 bases between. From germline, CDR1 is MNHNY and CDR2 SVGAGI (reference sequence). CDR3 length: 14 residues. CDR3 in amino acids: CASSQIRENTEAFF. The CDR3 nucleotides read TGTGCCAGCAGTCAAATCAGGGAGAACACTGAAGCTTTCTTT.

The chain couples TRBV19 to TRBJ2-3, with TRBD1 matching 7 bases. Per the germline V gene, CDR1 is LNHDA and CDR2 is SQIVND (reference sequence). The length of the CDR3 is 17 residues. With V trimmed by 4 bases and J by 2 bases, 12 bases remained unmatched. The CDR3 loop reads CASSNRNRGDPTDTQYF. In DNA form, the CDR3 reads TGTGCCAGTAGTAATCGTAACAGGGGAGACCCCACAGATACGCAGTATTTT.

As to this clone: The germline gene is not matched at one end of the junction; a read error may be the cause. The gene calls are TRBV28 and TRBJ1-2; 8 bases fit TRBD1. CDR1 MDHEN and CDR2 SYDVKM come from the germline V gene. The CDR3 has 14 residues. The DNA for the CDR3 is TGTGCCAGCAGGTCCCCCCGGGACAGGTCTCCACCCGTTTTC. Protein: CASRSPRDRSPPVF.

This clone appeared a few times. The chain combines TRBV6-5 with TRBJ1-4, with D tentatively TRBD1 (6 bases). The CDR3 spans 15 residues. Trimming left V 0 bases short and J 5 bases short, with 10 bases between. Germline-derived CDR1 and CDR2 are MNHEY and SVGAGI. The CDR3 bases are TGTGCCAGCAGTTACTCGACAGGACGGAATGAAAAACTGTTTTTT. It encodes CASSYSTGRNEKLFF.

The chain couples TRBV5-1 to TRBJ2-3; 7 bases align to TRBD1. The CDR3 covers 15 residues. The V gene end was trimmed by 1 base and the J gene end by 6 bases; junction bases not matched to a gene: 8. CDR1 is SGHRS and CDR2 is YFSETQ in the germline V gene. The CDR3, as DNA: TGCGCCAGCAGCTTGACAGGGGCTCGCATCGATACGCAGTATTTT. Amino acids: CASSLTGARIDTQYF.

The genes are TRBV6-6 and TRBJ2-1; the D gene is possibly TRBD1 (5 bases). The CDR3 is made up of 12 amino acids. Between the trimmed V and J ends, which lost 2 bases and 8 bases, there was a span of 7 bases. Germline-derived CDR1 and CDR2 are MNHNY and SVGAGI (reference sequence). This CDR3 is CASSYLGHEQFF. The CDR3 DNA follows: TGTGCCAGCAGTTACCTGGGGCATGAGCAGTTCTTC.

The gene calls are TRBV19 and TRBJ2-3; no definite D call. The germline V and J ends were trimmed by 1 base and 9 bases, with 11 bases remaining between them. The CDR3 extends over 13 amino acids. CDR1 is LNHDA and CDR2 is SQIVND in the germline V gene (reference sequence). In DNA form, the CDR3 reads TGTGCCAGTAGTATAGGGCGGCAAGAAACGCAGTATTTT. Protein sequence: CASSIGRQETQYF.

The rearrangement joins TRBV5-1 to TRBJ2-1; the match to TRBD1 covers 8 bases. V was clipped by 1 base and J by 7 bases; unmatched bases: 10. CDR3 length: 16 residues. CDR1 SGHRS and CDR2 YFSETQ come from the germline V gene. CDR3 sequence: CASSLLLGTGSNEQFF. The CDR3 coding sequence is TGCGCCAGCAGCTTGCTATTGGGGACAGGTTCAAATGAGCAGTTCTTC.

The chain combines TRBV27 with TRBJ2-1; 8 bases agree with TRBD2. Germline V gene data show CDR1 as MNHEY and CDR2 as SMNVEV (reference sequence). CDR3 size: 15 residues. Trimming at V came to 3 bases and at J to 6 bases, leaving 7 bases not matched to a gene. CDR3 in amino acids: CASSFGSGSPNEQFF. The CDR3 DNA reads TGTGCCAGCAGTTTTGGGAGCGGGAGTCCCAATGAGCAGTTCTTC.

In this sample, this clone turned up a few times. V is TRBV14 and J is TRBJ2-1, with 11 bases identical to TRBD2. This CDR3 region has 17 residues. Germline lookup yields CDR1 SGHDN and CDR2 FVKESK. Trimming took 2 bases from V and 9 from J; bases not matched to a gene: 12. The CDR3 reads CASSQSLLAGAWREQFF. CDR3 DNA sequence: TGTGCCAGCAGCCAAAGCCTACTAGCGGGAGCGTGGCGTGAGCAGTTCTTC. The full variable domain, rest sourced from reference TRBV14 and TRBJ2-1, is EAGVTQFPSHSVIEKGQTVTLRCDPISGHDNLYWYRRVMGKEIKFLLHFVKESKQDESGMPNNRFLAERTGGTYSTLKVQPAELEDSGVYFCASSQSLLAGAWREQFFGPGTRLTVL.

This chain uses TRBV11-3 with TRBJ2-1; 10 bases align to TRBD2. Trimming cost V 1 base and J 7 bases; bases outside gene matches: 10. Germline V gene sequence: CDR1 SGHNT, CDR2 YENEEA. This CDR3 is 17 amino acids long. In DNA form, the CDR3 reads TGTGCCAGCAGCTTAGGGGAGCGGGAGGGCGATTGGAATGAGCAGTTCTTC. This codes for CASSLGEREGDWNEQFF.

This clone was seen a handful of times. The chain combines TRBV9 with TRBJ2-7, with 10 bases lining up with TRBD2. The CDR3 covers 14 residues. Per germline, CDR1 SGDLS and CDR2 YYNGEE. V was pared by 3 bases and J by 7 bases, with 7 bases of the junction left unmatched. In DNA form, the CDR3 reads TGTGCCAGCAGCGAGCTAGCGGGAGCGTGGGAGCAGTACTTC. Protein: CASSELAGAWEQYF. The complete variable domain, with remaining parts taken from reference TRBV9 and TRBJ2-7, reads DSGVTQTPKHLITATGQRVTLRCSPRSGDLSVYWYQQSLDQGLQFLIQYYNGEERAKGNILERFSAQQFPDLHSELNLSSLELGDSALYFCASSELAGAWEQYFGPGTRLTVT.

The V and J genes are TRBV11-2 and TRBJ2-3; perhaps TRBD2 as D (6 bases). The V and J ends lost 2 bases and 1 base respectively, with 13 bases between them. The germline V gene encodes CDR1 SGHAT and CDR2 FQNNGV. This CDR3 spans 16 amino acids. The CDR3 DNA reads as TGTGCCAGCAGCTTAATAGTAGCGGCCGGCACAGATACGCAGTATTTT. Residues: CASSLIVAAGTDTQYF.

The chain joins TRBV29-1 to TRBJ1-4, with 10 bases identical to TRBD1. Trimming at V came to 4 bases and at J to 5 bases, leaving 1 base not matched to a gene. CDR1 SQVTM and CDR2 ANQGSEA come from the germline V gene. The CDR3 loop spans 13 amino acids. The CDR3 spells CSVAGQGNEKLFF. The CDR3 bases are TGCAGCGTTGCGGGACAGGGGAATGAAAAACTGTTTTTT. The full variable domain, rest sourced from reference TRBV29-1 and TRBJ1-4, is SAVISQKPSRDICQRGTSLTIQCQVDSQVTMMFWYRQQPGQSLTLIATANQGSEATYESGFVIDKFPISRPNLTFSTLTVSNMSPEDSSIYLCSVAGQGNEKLFFGSGTQLSVL.